The present T cell receptor (beta chain) was sequenced within a study of blood T cells in healthy people across ages. Study findings and constraints: Per million T cells, TCR beta diversity dropped about linearly as age rose.

The CDR3 has 14 residues. Germline V gives CDR1 DFQATT, CDR2 SNEGSKA (reference sequence). Trimming removed 5 bases from V and 3 bases from J, with 15 bases in between. Remarks on this clonotype: Its antigen remains unidentified.

Total RNA, at least 6 micrograms per sample, was extracted from PBMCs. Together with a sample-barcoded 5' primer, a J-beta primer mix was included in a second PCR lasting roughly 6 to 12 cycles. Every sample gave at least 2.5 million paired-end reads containing CDR3. TCRdb re-called the 5' RACE reads with MiXCR, one entry per CDR3 protein. Found here are about 930,000 distinct CDR3 sequences, 25% to 30% of them singletons; the top ten hold about 9.4%. In addition, the sample was reused for a study of T cells of mothers and their children. That work contributes: Barcodes and 2-4 random nucleotides were added by M1S in the second PCR.

This receptor was identified in a middle-aged woman in good health. This rearrangement joins TRBV20-1 to TRBJ2-3; D gene ambiguous. The specimen sequenced was blood. The CDR3 spells CSADSYGKTDTQYF. The CDR3 bases are TGCAGTGCTGACTCCTACGGAAAGACAGATACGCAGTATTTT.